The 26 T cell receptor beta chains presented below share a single source sample, sequenced in a study of T cell responses to AZD1222 COVID-19 vaccine. Produced via immunoSEQ multiplex PCR; TCRdb's table is partial and in-frame only. The profile shows roughly 100,000 clones, roughly nine tenths of them singletons. The source material was peripheral blood, sampled 28 days after the second AZD1222 dose. These receptors were collected from an adult who received the AZD1222 COVID-19 vaccine.

J is TRBJ2-1 and V is TRBV7-9, with a tentative D call TRBD1 (6 bases). From germline, CDR1 is SEHNR and CDR2 FQNEAQ (reference sequence). This CDR3 is 15 amino acids long. Between the trimmed V and J ends, which lost 3 bases and 7 bases, there was a span of 16 bases. The CDR3 coding sequence is TGTGCCAGCAGCTTTTTCCCTGGACAGAGAAATGAGCAGTTCTTC. It is translated as CASSFFPGQRNEQFF.

This clone was counted once. The DNA of the CDR3 is TGCAGCGTTGATCTAGGAGATTTGAACACTGAAGCTTTCTTT. Protein product: CSVDLGDLNTEAFF. The chain couples TRBV29-1 to TRBJ1-1; D is unresolved. Trimming shortened V by 3 bases and J by 0 bases, and 11 bases separated the two germline ends. The CDR3 runs to 14 residues. In germline, CDR1 is SQVTM, CDR2 ANQGSEA.

The J gene is TRBJ2-1, the V gene TRBV25-1; TRBD2 might be the D (6 bases). Per the germline V gene, CDR1 is MGHDK and CDR2 is SYGVNS. Trimming left V 3 bases short and J 2 bases short, with 11 bases between. CDR3 length: 15 residues. Here the CDR3 reads CASSEGLATYNEQFF. The CDR3 coding sequence is TGTGCCAGCAGTGAGGGGCTAGCGACCTACAATGAGCAGTTCTTC.

V gene TRBV29-1 combines with J gene TRBJ2-7, with unresolved D. CDR1 is SQVTM and CDR2 is ANQGSEA in the germline V gene. CDR3 length: 12 residues. V lost 5 bases to trimming and J lost 0 bases, with 8 bases between them. The CDR3 nucleotides are TGCAGCGTTAAAAGGTCCTCCTACGAGCAGTACTTC. Translation gives CSVKRSSYEQYF.

The chain joins TRBV3-1 (or the pseudogene TRBV3-2) to TRBJ2-5, with 13 bases that match TRBD2. Unmatched junction bases numbered 7, after V lost 4 bases and J lost 5 bases. The CDR3 loop spans 16 amino acids. Germline V CDR1 and CDR2: LGHDT, YNNKEL (reference sequence). For the CDR3, the DNA is TGTGCCAGCAGCCCTGGACTAGCGGGAGTCACTGAGACCCAGTACTTC. This encodes CASSPGLAGVTETQYF.

Comment on this clone: Other nucleotide sequences from this sample produce the same CDR3. The V call is TRBV5-1, the J call TRBJ2-1, with 9 bases identical to TRBD2. The CDR3 covers 14 residues. Unmatched junction bases numbered 2, after V lost 4 bases and J lost 3 bases. The germline V gene encodes CDR1 SGHRS and CDR2 YFSETQ. The DNA for the CDR3 is TGCGCCAGCAGCAGTAGCGGGGGCTACAATGAGCAGTTCTTC. Amino acids: CASSSSGGYNEQFF.

V is TRBV5-5 and J is TRBJ2-1; TRBD2 agrees at 7 bases. This CDR3 region has 14 residues. The germline V gene has CDR1 SGHKS and CDR2 YYEKEE (reference sequence). V lost 0 bases and J lost 9; bases outside the gene matches: 6. This chain's CDR3 is CASSLVAGEGEQFF. Written as DNA, the CDR3 is TGTGCCAGCAGCTTGGTGGCGGGAGAGGGTGAGCAGTTCTTC.

This chain uses TRBV10-1 with TRBJ2-2; D possibly corresponds to TRBD1 (5 bases). This CDR3 has 14 residues. Germline lookup yields CDR1 WNHNN and CDR2 SYGVQD (reference sequence). The V end lost 1 base, the J end lost 5 bases, and 8 bases lay between the germline ends. CDR3 sequence reads: CASSEFKGTGELFF. The CDR3 bases are TGCGCCAGCAGTGAGTTTAAGGGGACCGGGGAGCTGTTTTTT.

This chain connects TRBV27 to TRBJ1-2; a possible D gene is TRBD1 (5 bases). Trimming removed 5 bases at V and 3 bases at J, with 22 bases between. This CDR3 is built from 17 residues. Germline-derived CDR1 and CDR2 are MNHEY and SMNVEV (reference sequence). Written as DNA, the CDR3 is TGTGCCAGCAGTCCGCAGAACACTGGGGGACTGTACTATGGCTACACCTTC. The encoded protein is CASSPQNTGGLYYGYTF.

The chain carries TRBV27 and TRBJ1-6; D is perhaps TRBD1 (5 bases). Trimming stripped 3 bases from V and 10 bases from J, with 16 bases between. The CDR3 is 15 residues long. Germline V gives CDR1 MNHEY, CDR2 SMNVEV (reference sequence). The DNA for the CDR3 is TGTGCCAGCAGTTTTAGGTGGGGGGATGGGTCACCCCTCCACTTT. It specifies CASSFRWGDGSPLHF.

This clone has just one count. V gene TRBV6-5 combines with J gene TRBJ1-5, with TRBD1 as a possible D gene (5 bases). This CDR3 contains 14 residues. Deletions cut 5 bases from V and 4 bases from J, with 12 bases between. CDR1 and CDR2 (germline): MNHEY, SVGAGI. The CDR3 region has the DNA TGTGCCAGCAGTCCCGCGGGGGAAAATCAGCCCCAGCATTTT. Its translation is CASSPAGENQPQHF.

This rearrangement joins TRBV28 to TRBJ1-5; D may be TRBD1 (5 bases). Germline CDR1 and CDR2: MDHEN and SYDVKM. V lost 7 bases, J lost 0 bases, and 10 bases lay in between. The CDR3 has 14 residues. Here the CDR3 reads CASKRGGSNQPQHF. CDR3 nucleotide sequence: TGTGCCAGCAAAAGGGGCGGTAGCAATCAGCCCCAGCATTTT.

This chain joins TRBV18 and TRBJ2-7; D could derive from TRBD1 or TRBD2 (6 bases each). The V gene's germline CDR1 is KGHSH and CDR2 LQKENI. The CDR3 loop spans 13 amino acids. V lost 6 bases and J 5 bases, leaving 14 bases between the germline ends. This CDR3 reads CASSPFRGHEQYF. Written as DNA, the CDR3 is TGTGCCAGCTCGCCCTTCCGGGGGCACGAGCAGTACTTC.

The V and J genes are TRBV19 and TRBJ1-5; 7 nucleotides agree with TRBD1. V gave up 6 bases and J gave up 0 bases; unmatched junction bases: 11. Germline V CDR1 and CDR2: LNHDA, SQIVND (reference sequence). CDR3 length: 17 amino acids. This CDR3 reads CASSTRGTSDSNQPQHF. The DNA for the CDR3 is TGTGCCAGTAGCACCAGGGGGACATCAGATAGCAATCAGCCCCAGCATTTT.

V and J are TRBV7-9 and TRBJ1-2; 7 positions match TRBD1. Trimming took 5 bases from V and 1 from J; bases not matched to a gene: 7. This CDR3 comprises 15 residues. Looked up from germline, CDR1 is SEHNR and CDR2 is FQNEAQ (reference sequence). Here the CDR3 reads CASSGKGQLNYGYTF. The CDR3 DNA reads as TGTGCCAGCAGCGGCAAGGGACAGCTTAACTATGGCTACACCTTC.

This chain uses TRBV6-2 or TRBV6-3 with TRBJ1-1; tentatively, D is TRBD1 (5 bases). The germline V gene has CDR1 MNHEY and CDR2 SVGEGT. The CDR3 sequence is 13 residues long. The V and J ends lost 1 base and 6 bases respectively, with 9 bases between them. The CDR3 bases are TGTGCCAGCAGTTACTATGCGGGGGCTGAAGCTTTCTTT. The encoded protein is CASSYYAGAEAFF.

V usage is TRBV6-5 and J usage is TRBJ1-5; TRBD1 might be the D (5 bases). The germline V gene encodes CDR1 MNHEY and CDR2 SVGAGI. Trimming took off 6 bases at V and 7 bases at J, with 13 bases between the two ends. The CDR3 loop spans 13 amino acids. The CDR3 region is CASSQGSGQPQHF. Here the CDR3 DNA reads TGTGCCAGCAGCCAGGGATCTGGGCAGCCCCAGCATTTT.

The chain is built from TRBV6-5 and TRBJ1-5; D not resolved. V lost 0 bases and J 11 bases, leaving 11 bases between the germline ends. Germline loops: CDR1 MNHEY, CDR2 SVGAGI. The CDR3 spans 13 residues. CDR3 sequence: CASSYSKGRAQHF. CDR3 sequence (DNA): TGTGCCAGCAGTTACTCGAAAGGGAGGGCCCAGCATTTT.

Here the CDR3 reads CASSASGWRLNTGELFF. CDR3 DNA sequence: TGTGCCAGCAGCGCGTCGGGTTGGCGACTGAACACCGGGGAGCTGTTTTTT. J is TRBJ2-2 and V is TRBV5-4; no reliable D call. The V gene's germline CDR1 is SGHNT and CDR2 YYREEE (reference sequence). The CDR3 is made up of 17 amino acids. Trimming took 4 bases from V and 1 from J, leaving 17 bases between them.

There are a few counts of this clone. V gene TRBV20-1 combines with J gene TRBJ1-5, with a possible D match to TRBD1 (5 bases). Germline lookup yields CDR1 DFQATT and CDR2 SNEGSKA (reference sequence). Trimming removed 6 bases from V and 3 bases from J, with 12 bases in between. This CDR3 is 13 amino acids long. CDR3 nucleotides: TGCAGTGCGAGTCAGGGATACAATCAGCCCCAGCATTTT. Amino acid sequence: CSASQGYNQPQHF.

The chain carries TRBV11-1 and TRBJ2-7; 8 bases align to TRBD1. The CDR3 contains 15 residues. The junction had 8 bases not matched to a gene; V was cut back by 5 bases and J by 2 bases. Germline V gene sequence: CDR1 SGHAT, CDR2 FQDESV (reference sequence). CDR3 amino acids: CASSNRRTGPYEQYF. The CDR3 coding sequence is TGTGCCAGCAGCAATAGAAGGACAGGGCCCTACGAGCAGTACTTC.

This chain uses TRBV9 with TRBJ2-7; 8 nucleotides match TRBD1. The CDR3 runs 14 residues. The germline V gene has CDR1 SGDLS and CDR2 YYNGEE. Trimming removed 3 bases from V and 5 bases from J; junction bases left unmatched: 7. The CDR3 nucleotides are TGTGCCAGCAGCGAAGGACAGGGACACGACGAGCAGTACTTC. Translated: CASSEGQGHDEQYF.

The chain uses TRBV15 and TRBJ2-7; no clear D gene. CDR1 LNHNV and CDR2 YYDKDF come from the germline V gene (reference sequence). The CDR3 loop spans 12 amino acids. Trimming removed 1 base at V and 3 bases at J, with 4 bases between. Here the CDR3 DNA reads TGTGCCACCAGCAGAGTAGGCTACGAGCAGTACTTC. It yields the protein CATSRVGYEQYF.

The chain employs TRBV6-5 and TRBJ1-5, with TRBD1 matching 7 bases. Germline V CDR1 and CDR2: MNHEY, SVGAGI. The ends lost 5 bases at V and 6 bases at J; junction bases unmatched: 7. The CDR3 is made up of 14 amino acids. The CDR3 nucleotides are TGTGCCAGCAGTCGACAGGGCGCAGGTCAGCCCCAGCATTTT. Translating it yields CASSRQGAGQPQHF.

The chain links TRBV9 to TRBJ2-1; TRBD2 matches at 8 bases. Germline lookup yields CDR1 SGDLS and CDR2 YYNGEE. Trimming took 3 bases from V and 2 from J; bases not matched to a gene: 10. CDR3 length: 17 amino acids. CDR3: CASSDSLTSGTYNEQFF. CDR3 sequence (DNA): TGTGCCAGCAGCGACTCTTTAACTAGCGGTACCTACAATGAGCAGTTCTTC. The entire variable domain, with the rest obtained from reference TRBV9 and TRBJ2-1, is as follows: DSGVTQTPKHLITATGQRVTLRCSPRSGDLSVYWYQQSLDQGLQFLIQYYNGEERAKGNILERFSAQQFPDLHSELNLSSLELGDSALYFCASSDSLTSGTYNEQFFGPGTRLTVL.

A single count supports this clone. The rearrangement joins TRBV9 to TRBJ2-1, with TRBD2 matching 11 bases. V trimming: 4 bases; J trimming: 5 bases; junction bases outside the gene matches: 8. Germline V gene lookup returns CDR1 SGDLS and CDR2 YYNGEE. The CDR3 runs to 16 residues. CDR3 residues: CASSFRLAGRHNEQFF. Here the CDR3 DNA reads TGTGCCAGCAGCTTTAGACTAGCGGGAAGACACAATGAGCAGTTCTTC.